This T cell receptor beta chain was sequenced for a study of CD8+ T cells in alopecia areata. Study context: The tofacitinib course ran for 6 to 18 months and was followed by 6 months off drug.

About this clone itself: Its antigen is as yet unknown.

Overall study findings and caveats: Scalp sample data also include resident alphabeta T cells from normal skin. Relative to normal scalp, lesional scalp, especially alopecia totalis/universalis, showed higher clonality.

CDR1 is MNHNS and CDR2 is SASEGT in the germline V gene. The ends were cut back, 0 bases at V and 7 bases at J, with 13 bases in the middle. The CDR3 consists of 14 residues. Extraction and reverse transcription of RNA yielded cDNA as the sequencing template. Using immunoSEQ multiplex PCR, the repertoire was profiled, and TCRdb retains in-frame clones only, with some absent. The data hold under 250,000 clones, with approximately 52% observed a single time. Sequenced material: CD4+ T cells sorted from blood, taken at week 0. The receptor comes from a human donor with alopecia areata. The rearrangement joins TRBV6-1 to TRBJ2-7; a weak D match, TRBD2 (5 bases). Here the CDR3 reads CASSEAPGLTEQYF. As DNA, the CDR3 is TGTGCCAGCAGTGAAGCCCCCGGACTGACGGAGCAGTACTTC.